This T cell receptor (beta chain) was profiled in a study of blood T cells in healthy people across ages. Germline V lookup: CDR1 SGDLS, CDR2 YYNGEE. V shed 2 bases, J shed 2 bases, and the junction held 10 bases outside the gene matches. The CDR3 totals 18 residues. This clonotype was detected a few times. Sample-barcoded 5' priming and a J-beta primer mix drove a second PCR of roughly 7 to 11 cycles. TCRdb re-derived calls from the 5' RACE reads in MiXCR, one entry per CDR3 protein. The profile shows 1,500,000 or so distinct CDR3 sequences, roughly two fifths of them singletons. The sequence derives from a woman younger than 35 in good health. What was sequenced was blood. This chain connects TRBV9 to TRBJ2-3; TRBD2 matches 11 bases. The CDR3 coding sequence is TGTGCCAGCAGCGTTACTGAGACTAGCGGGGCCAACACAGATACGCAGTATTTT. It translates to CASSVTETSGANTDTQYF.